This TCR beta chain was captured by sequencing in a study of blood T cell repertoires in COVID-19 (dated by TCRdb to the early 2020s). General notes on the study: Samples covering the acute and convalescent phases of COVID-19 were provided by collaborators in the United States, Italy and Spain. Where available, HLA class I and class II types were taken from metadata supplied by the sample provider and were not determined by assay-based typing. The dataset comprised deeply sampled blood TCRbeta repertoires from subjects exposed to, actively infected with, or recovered from COVID-19. The material from the prospective study consisted of cDNA or gDNA derived from T cells, B-cell-depleted T cells, or PBMCs. A de-identified subject ID, COVID-19 status, age in years and sex were almost always included in the sample metadata. Samples came from the ongoing ImmuneRACE study (first 160 participants) plus 1,254 subjects from 6 global collaborators. The repertoires were released in a freely available public database meant as a resource for research on the immune response to SARS-CoV-2. The investigation overall reported the following: The amount of clinical and demographic metadata varied by source and participant and was provided uncurated.

Samples from volunteer blood donors who had recovered from COVID-19 were contributed by a second Seattle source. The collaborating institutions used their own protocols to collect whole blood in K2EDTA tubes. For TCRbeta analysis, collaborator samples were shipped as frozen whole blood, as isolated PBMCs, or as DNA extracted from either sample type. TCRbeta CDR3 regions were amplified from genomic DNA by means of the immunoSEQ Assay, a bias-controlled multiplex PCR. On the authors' methods: Within the assay, amplification of reference gene primers was used to estimate how many nucleated cells each sample contained. To quantify the absolute abundance of each unique TCRbeta CDR3 rearrangement, sequence reads were collapsed and filtered. For each sample, productive Simpson clonality was calculated as the square root of Simpson's diversity index across productive rearrangements. Imported from immuneACCESS, the table was reduced by TCRdb to in-frame sequences with V and J called. These copies leave out some clones; in studies compared against another copy, an unresolved V gene accounts for under half, and the cause of the remainder is not known. V, J and clone size reflect that table, while D and trimming were determined from the DNA. This sample holds some 260,000 clones; about 88% were observed only once. The ten most abundant clones make up roughly 2% of the sample.

Of note for this clone: Its binding antigen is unknown. The sample holds no much larger clone one base away, and base qualities are not on file.

The junction shows trimming of 0 bases on V and 7 bases on J, and the gene matches do not reach 4 bases of it. The CDR3 contains 15 residues, cysteine and phenylalanine counted. Only the CDR3 region is kept as DNA, spanning 45 bases read in frame from base 1. The germline V gene yields SGHNT for CDR1 and YENEEA for CDR2. Sequencing was done on a sample of peripheral blood. This receptor chain uses TRBV11-3 and TRBJ2-1; TRBD2 fits 9 bases in the junction. The clonotype originates from a middle-aged woman who had recovered from COVID-19. The CDR3 corresponds to CASSLDSGSTNEQFF. The nucleotide sequence reads as follows: TGTGCCAGCAGCTTAGATAGCGGGAGTACGAATGAGCAGTTCTTC.